These 10 T cell receptor beta chains share one sample of origin, sequenced in a study of T cells after somatic rescue of genetic block. Sequencing used immunoSEQ multiplex PCR; TCRdb keeps in-frame clones, though not all of them. The table has about 6,800 clones, 70% to 90% seen once. Material: peripheral blood mononuclear cells (PBMCs). The receptors stem from a boy younger than 18.

This rearrangement joins TRBV6-5 to TRBJ1-1; D uncertain. Looked up from germline, CDR1 is MNHEY and CDR2 is SVGAGI. The CDR3 covers 13 residues. V was cut by 0 bases and J by 8 bases, with 10 bases left in between. CDR3 amino acids: CASSYSRRAEAFF. The CDR3 coding sequence is TGTGCCAGCAGTTACTCGAGAAGGGCGGAAGCTTTCTTT.

The count of this clone is one. The rearrangement links TRBV7-8 to TRBJ2-3, with D perhaps given as TRBD1 or TRBD2 (5 bases each). Trimming took off 7 bases at V and 0 bases at J, with 14 bases between the two ends. CDR3 length: 15 amino acids. The germline CDR1 and CDR2 sequences are SGHVS and FQNEAQ. The CDR3 coding sequence is TGTGCCAGCACAGGCCAGGGAGTAAGCACAGATACGCAGTATTTT. The encoded protein is CASTGQGVSTDTQYF.

This clone is a singleton in its sample. The chain carries TRBV19 and TRBJ1-5, with 8 bases lining up with TRBD1. The germline gives CDR1 LNHDA, CDR2 SQIVND (reference sequence). This CDR3 contains 17 residues. Trimming removed 5 bases from V and 1 base from J; junction bases left unmatched: 10. The CDR3 region is CASSVSLYRGSNQPQHF. Here the CDR3 DNA reads TGTGCCAGTAGTGTCAGTCTATACAGGGGGAGCAATCAGCCCCAGCATTTT.

The genes are TRBV9 and TRBJ1-2; TRBD1 might be the D (5 bases). The CDR3 has 14 residues. CDR1 and CDR2 from the germline V gene are SGDLS and YYNGEE. V was clipped by 4 bases and J by 2 bases, with 12 bases between them. The CDR3 coding sequence is TGTGCCAGCAGCCAGGGAAGGGCCAACTATGGCTACACCTTC. Its protein is CASSQGRANYGYTF.

The chain employs TRBV18 and TRBJ1-3; no clear D gene. The V end was cut by 1 base, the J end by 4 bases, with 11 bases between. Per the germline V gene, CDR1 is KGHSH and CDR2 is LQKENI. This CDR3 is built from 15 residues. The CDR3 protein is CASSPLMEKGNTIYF. The CDR3 DNA is TGTGCCAGCTCACCACTGATGGAGAAAGGAAACACCATATATTTT.

In the case of this clone: One end of the junction is discordant with germline, which a read error may explain. This chain links TRBV7-2 with TRBJ2-7; a weak D match, TRBD2 (7 bases). CDR1 and CDR2 (germline): SGHTA, FQGNSA. The CDR3 totals 14 residues. As DNA, the CDR3 is TGTGTCAGCAGCGCCGGGGGGCCGGGATACGAGCAGTACTTC. Residues: CVSSAGGPGYEQYF.

V gene TRBV6-5 combines with J gene TRBJ2-7; D unclear. Trimming left V 4 bases short and J 3 bases short, with 10 bases between. Germline CDR1 and CDR2: MNHEY and SVGAGI. CDR3 length equals 13 residues. The CDR3 reads CASSFQEYYEQYF. CDR3 DNA sequence: TGTGCCAGCAGTTTTCAGGAGTACTACGAGCAGTACTTC.

This chain uses TRBV5-8 with TRBJ2-7; the match to TRBD1 covers 7 bases. From germline, CDR1 is SGHTS and CDR2 YDEGEE. V gave up 7 bases and J gave up 5 bases; unmatched junction bases: 9. The CDR3 is 13 amino acids. CDR3 amino acids: CASYETGPHEQYF. The CDR3 nucleotides are TGTGCCAGCTACGAGACAGGGCCCCACGAGCAGTACTTC.

The V gene is TRBV5-4, the J gene TRBJ2-7; 7 bases map to TRBD2. The ends lost 5 bases at V and 3 bases at J; junction bases unmatched: 8. The CDR3 consists of 14 residues. Germline V gene lookup returns CDR1 SGHNT and CDR2 YYREEE (reference sequence). The CDR3 DNA is TGTGCCAGCAGTCGAGAGCGGGATGACTACGAGCAGTACTTC. This gives the protein CASSRERDDYEQYF.

The chain recombines TRBV28 with TRBJ2-2, with a weak D call TRBD2 (5 bases). Trimming cost V 6 bases and J 5 bases, with 16 bases left between them. Germline assignment: CDR1 MDHEN and CDR2 SYDVKM. This CDR3 has 15 residues. The CDR3 spells CASSRPSRGTGELFF. DNA for the CDR3: TGTGCCAGCAGCCGCCCTTCCAGAGGGACCGGGGAGCTGTTTTTT.